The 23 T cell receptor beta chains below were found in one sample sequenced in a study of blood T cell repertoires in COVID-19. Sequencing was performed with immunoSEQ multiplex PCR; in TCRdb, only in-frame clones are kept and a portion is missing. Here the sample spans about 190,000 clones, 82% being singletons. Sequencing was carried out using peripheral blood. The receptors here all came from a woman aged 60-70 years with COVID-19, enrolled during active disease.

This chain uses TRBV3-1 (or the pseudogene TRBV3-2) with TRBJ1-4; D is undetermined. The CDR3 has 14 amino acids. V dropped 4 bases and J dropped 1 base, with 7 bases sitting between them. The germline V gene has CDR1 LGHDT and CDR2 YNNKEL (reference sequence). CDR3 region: CASSPQLTNEKLFF. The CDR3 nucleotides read TGTGCCAGCAGCCCGCAACTAACTAATGAAAAACTGTTTTTT.

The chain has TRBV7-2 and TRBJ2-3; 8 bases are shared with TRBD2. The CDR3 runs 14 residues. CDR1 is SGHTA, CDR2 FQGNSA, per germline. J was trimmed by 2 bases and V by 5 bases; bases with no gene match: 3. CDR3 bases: TGTGCCAGCAGCCCCGGACTAGCCACAGATACGCAGTATTTT. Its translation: CASSPGLATDTQYF.

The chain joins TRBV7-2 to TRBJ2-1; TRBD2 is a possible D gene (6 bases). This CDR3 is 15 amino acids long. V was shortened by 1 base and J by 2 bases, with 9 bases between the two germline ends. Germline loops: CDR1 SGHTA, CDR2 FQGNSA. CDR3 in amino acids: CASSLDAGTYNEQFF. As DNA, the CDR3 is TGTGCCAGCAGCTTAGACGCGGGGACCTACAATGAGCAGTTCTTC.

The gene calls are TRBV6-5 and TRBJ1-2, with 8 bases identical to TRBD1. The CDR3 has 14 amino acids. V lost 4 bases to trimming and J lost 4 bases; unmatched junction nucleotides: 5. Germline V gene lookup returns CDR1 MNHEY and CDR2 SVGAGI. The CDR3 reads CASSSGQEVYGYTF. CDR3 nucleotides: TGTGCCAGCAGTTCGGGACAGGAAGTCTATGGCTACACCTTC.

The CDR3 DNA sequence: TGTGCCTGGAGTGTGCGGGGTGGAGGGGGCGCGTACGAGCAGTACTTC. It encodes CAWSVRGGGGAYEQYF. The chain joins TRBV30 to TRBJ2-7, with D possibly TRBD1 on 7 matching bases. Trimming stripped 0 bases from V and 4 bases from J, with 19 bases between. The germline CDR1 and CDR2 sequences are GTSNPN and SVGIG (reference sequence). The CDR3 extends over 16 amino acids.

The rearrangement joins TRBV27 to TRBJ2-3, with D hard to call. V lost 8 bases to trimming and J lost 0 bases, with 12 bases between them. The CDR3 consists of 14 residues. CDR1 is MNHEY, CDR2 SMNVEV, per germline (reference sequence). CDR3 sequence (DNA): TGTGCCAGCGGTGGAGAAGCGAGCACAGATACGCAGTATTTT. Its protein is CASGGEASTDTQYF.

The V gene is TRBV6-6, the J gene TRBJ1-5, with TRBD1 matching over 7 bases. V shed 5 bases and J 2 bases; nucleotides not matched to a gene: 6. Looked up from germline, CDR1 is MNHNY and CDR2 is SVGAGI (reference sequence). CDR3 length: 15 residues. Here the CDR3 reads CASSQDRIGNQPQHF. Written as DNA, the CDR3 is TGTGCCAGCAGTCAGGACAGGATTGGCAATCAGCCCCAGCATTTT.

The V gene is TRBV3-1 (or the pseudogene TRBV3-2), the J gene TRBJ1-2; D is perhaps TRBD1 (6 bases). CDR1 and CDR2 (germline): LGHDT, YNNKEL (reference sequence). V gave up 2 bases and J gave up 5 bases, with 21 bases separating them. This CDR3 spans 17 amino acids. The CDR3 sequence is CASSQNGLGPQGYGYTF. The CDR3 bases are TGTGCCAGCAGCCAAAATGGTTTAGGGCCTCAGGGGTATGGCTACACCTTC.

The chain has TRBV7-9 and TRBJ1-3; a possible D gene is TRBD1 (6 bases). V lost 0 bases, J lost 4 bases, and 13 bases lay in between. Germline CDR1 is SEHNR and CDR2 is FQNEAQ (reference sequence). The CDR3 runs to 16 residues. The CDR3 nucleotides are TGTGCCAGCAGCTTAGCGAGGACAGAATTGGGAAACACCATATATTTT. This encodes CASSLARTELGNTIYF.

The CDR3 here is CASSFRPGGRGNYGYTF. CDR3 DNA sequence: TGTGCCAGCAGTTTCCGCCCCGGGGGGAGGGGTAACTATGGCTACACCTTC. The chain is built from TRBV28 and TRBJ1-2, with a tentative D call TRBD1 (5 bases). V lost 3 bases and J lost 1, with 18 bases in between. Looked up from germline, CDR1 is MDHEN and CDR2 is SYDVKM. The CDR3 is made up of 17 amino acids.

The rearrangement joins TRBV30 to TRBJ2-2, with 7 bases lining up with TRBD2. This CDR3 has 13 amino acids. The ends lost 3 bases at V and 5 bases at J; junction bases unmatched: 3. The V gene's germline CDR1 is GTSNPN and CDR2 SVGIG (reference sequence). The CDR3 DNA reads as TGTGCCTGGAGCCCGGGGGGTACCGGGGAGCTGTTTTTT. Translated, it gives CAWSPGGTGELFF. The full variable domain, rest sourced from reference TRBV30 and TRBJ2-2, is SQTIHQWPATLVQPVGSPLSLECTVEGTSNPNLYWYRQAAGRGLQLLFYSVGIGQISSEVPQNLSASRPQDRQFILSSKKLLLSDSGFYLCAWSPGGTGELFFGEGSRLTVL.

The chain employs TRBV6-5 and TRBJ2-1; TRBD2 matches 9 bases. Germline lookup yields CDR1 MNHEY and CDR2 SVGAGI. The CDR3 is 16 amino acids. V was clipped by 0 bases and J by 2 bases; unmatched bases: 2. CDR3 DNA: TGTGCCAGCAGTTACTCTAGCGGGGGTGCCTACAATGAGCAGTTCTTC. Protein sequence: CASSYSSGGAYNEQFF.

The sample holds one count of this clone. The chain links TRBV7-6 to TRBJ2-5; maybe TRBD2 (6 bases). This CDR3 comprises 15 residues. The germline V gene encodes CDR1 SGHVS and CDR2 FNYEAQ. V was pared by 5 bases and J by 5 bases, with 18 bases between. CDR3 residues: CASSGGGSARETQYF. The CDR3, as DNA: TGTGCCAGCAGCGGGGGAGGTTCGGCCCGCGAGACCCAGTACTTC.

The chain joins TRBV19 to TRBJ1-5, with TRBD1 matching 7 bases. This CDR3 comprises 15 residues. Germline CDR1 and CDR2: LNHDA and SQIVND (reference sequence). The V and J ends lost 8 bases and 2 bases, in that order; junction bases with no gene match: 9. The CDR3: CASSGTAPRNQPQHF. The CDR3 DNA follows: TGTGCCAGTTCCGGGACAGCCCCACGCAATCAGCCCCAGCATTTT.

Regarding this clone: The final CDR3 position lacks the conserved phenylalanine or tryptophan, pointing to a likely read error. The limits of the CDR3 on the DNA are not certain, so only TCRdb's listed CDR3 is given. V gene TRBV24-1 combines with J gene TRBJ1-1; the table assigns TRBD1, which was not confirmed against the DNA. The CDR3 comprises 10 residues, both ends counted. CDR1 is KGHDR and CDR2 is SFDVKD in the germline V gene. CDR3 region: CATSTGPHWG.

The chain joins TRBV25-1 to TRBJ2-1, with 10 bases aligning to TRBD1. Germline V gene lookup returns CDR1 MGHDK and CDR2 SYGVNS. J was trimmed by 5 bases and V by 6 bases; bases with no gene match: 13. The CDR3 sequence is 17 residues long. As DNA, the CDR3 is TGTGCCAGCAGGCTCTCCGCCCGGGACAGGGGAAACAATGAGCAGTTCTTC. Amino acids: CASRLSARDRGNNEQFF.

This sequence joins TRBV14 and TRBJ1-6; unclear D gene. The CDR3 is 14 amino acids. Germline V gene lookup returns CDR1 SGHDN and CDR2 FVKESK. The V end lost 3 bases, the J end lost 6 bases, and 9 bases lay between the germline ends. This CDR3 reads CASSQGRGNSPLHF. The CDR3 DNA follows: TGTGCCAGCAGCCAGGGGAGAGGTAATTCACCCCTCCACTTT. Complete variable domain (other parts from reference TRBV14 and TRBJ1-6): EAGVTQFPSHSVIEKGQTVTLRCDPISGHDNLYWYRRVMGKEIKFLLHFVKESKQDESGMPNNRFLAERTGGTYSTLKVQPAELEDSGVYFCASSQGRGNSPLHFGNGTRLTVT.

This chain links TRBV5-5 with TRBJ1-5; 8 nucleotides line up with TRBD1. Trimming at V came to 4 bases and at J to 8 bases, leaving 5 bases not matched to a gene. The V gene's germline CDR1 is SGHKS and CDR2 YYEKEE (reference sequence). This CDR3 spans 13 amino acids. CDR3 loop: CASSLTGDKPQHF. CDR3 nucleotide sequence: TGTGCCAGCAGCCTGACAGGGGATAAGCCCCAGCATTTT.

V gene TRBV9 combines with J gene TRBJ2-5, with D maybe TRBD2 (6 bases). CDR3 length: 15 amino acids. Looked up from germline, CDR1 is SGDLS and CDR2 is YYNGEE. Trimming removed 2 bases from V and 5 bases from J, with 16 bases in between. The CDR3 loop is CASSVGGNWKETQYF. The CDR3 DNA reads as TGTGCCAGCAGCGTTGGGGGGAACTGGAAGGAGACCCAGTACTTC.

The CDR3 loop is CASRVQGRTEAFF. The CDR3 DNA is TGTGCCAGCAGGGTACAGGGGAGGACTGAAGCTTTCTTT. V and J are TRBV12-3 or TRBV12-4 and TRBJ1-1, with 7 bases fitting TRBD1. The CDR3 covers 13 residues. V was clipped by 6 bases and J by 5 bases; unmatched bases: 6.

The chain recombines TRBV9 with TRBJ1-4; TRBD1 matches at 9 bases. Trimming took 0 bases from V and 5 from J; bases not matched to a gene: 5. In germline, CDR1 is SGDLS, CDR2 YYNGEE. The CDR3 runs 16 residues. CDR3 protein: CASSVGGGQGNEKLFF. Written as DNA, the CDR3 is TGTGCCAGCAGCGTAGGAGGGGGACAGGGAAATGAAAAACTGTTTTTT.

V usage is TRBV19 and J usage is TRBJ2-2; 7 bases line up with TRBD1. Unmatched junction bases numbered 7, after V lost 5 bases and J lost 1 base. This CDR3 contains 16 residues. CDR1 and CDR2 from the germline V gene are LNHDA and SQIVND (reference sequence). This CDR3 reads CASSFLPGGNTGELFF. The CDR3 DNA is TGTGCCAGTAGTTTCCTGCCAGGGGGGAACACCGGGGAGCTGTTTTTT.

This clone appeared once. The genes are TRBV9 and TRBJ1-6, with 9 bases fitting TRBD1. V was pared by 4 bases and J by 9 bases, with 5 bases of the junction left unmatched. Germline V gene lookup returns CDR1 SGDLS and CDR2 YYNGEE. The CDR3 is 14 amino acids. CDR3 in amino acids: CASSLDRGGSPLHF. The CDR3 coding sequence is TGTGCCAGCAGCTTAGACAGGGGGGGTTCACCCCTCCACTTT.